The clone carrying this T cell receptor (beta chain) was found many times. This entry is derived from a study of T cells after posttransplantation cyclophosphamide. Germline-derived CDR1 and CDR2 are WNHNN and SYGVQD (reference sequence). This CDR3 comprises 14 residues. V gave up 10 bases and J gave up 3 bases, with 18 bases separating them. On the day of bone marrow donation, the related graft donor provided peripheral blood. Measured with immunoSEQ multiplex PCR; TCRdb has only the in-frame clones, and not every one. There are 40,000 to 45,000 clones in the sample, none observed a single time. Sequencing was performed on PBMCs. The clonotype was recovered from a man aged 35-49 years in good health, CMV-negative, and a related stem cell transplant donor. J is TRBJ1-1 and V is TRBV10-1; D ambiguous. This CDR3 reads CANYNGRDDTEAFF. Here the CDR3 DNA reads TGCGCCAACTACAACGGGAGGGATGACACTGAAGCTTTCTTT.